This T cell receptor (beta chain) was profiled in a study of siplizumab effects on memory and regulatory T cells. Produced via immunoSEQ multiplex PCR; TCRdb's table is partial and in-frame only. The sample lists 75,000 to 100,000 clones, roughly 94% occurring once. Trimming took 3 bases from V and 1 from J, leaving 11 bases between them. This CDR3 is built from 15 residues. Per germline, CDR1 SGHDN and CDR2 FVKESK. The material sequenced was non-Treg CD4+ T cells sorted from blood. V usage is TRBV14 and J usage is TRBJ2-3, with a weak D call TRBD1 (6 bases). This clonotype originated in a human donor in good health. CDR3 in amino acids: CASSQRTGRTDTQYF. DNA of the CDR3: TGTGCCAGCAGCCAGCGTACAGGGCGCACAGATACGCAGTATTTT.